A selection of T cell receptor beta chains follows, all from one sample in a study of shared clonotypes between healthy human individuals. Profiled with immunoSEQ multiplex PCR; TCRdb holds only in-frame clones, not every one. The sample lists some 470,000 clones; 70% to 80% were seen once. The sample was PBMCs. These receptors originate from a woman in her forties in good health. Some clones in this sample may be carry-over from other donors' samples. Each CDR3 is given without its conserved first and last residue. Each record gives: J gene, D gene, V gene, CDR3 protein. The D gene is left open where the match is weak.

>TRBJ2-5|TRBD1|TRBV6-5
ASRNQQGRRETQY
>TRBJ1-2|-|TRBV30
AWSVLLAIGYT
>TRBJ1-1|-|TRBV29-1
SVGGRNTEAF
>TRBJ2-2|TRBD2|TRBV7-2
ASSLGLAGAGTGELF
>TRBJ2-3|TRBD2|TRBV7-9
ASSQATSSGVADTQY
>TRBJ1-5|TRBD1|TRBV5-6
ASSTYDRVNQPQH
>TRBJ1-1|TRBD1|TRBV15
ATSSNTGVAF
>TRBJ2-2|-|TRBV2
ASSHGAGTNTGELF
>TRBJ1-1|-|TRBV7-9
ASSRQTEAF
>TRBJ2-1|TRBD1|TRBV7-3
ASSTDRGYNEQF
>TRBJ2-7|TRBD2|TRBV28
ASSFVRGRVGEQY
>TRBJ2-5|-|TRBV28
ASSFLRGGQETQY
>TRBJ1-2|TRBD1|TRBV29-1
SVTSGGGPGYT
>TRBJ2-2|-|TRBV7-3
ASSSSVTAGELF
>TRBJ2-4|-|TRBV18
ASSPGGPKNIQY
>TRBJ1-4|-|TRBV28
ASKGPTNEKLF
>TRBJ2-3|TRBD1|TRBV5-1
ASTGRTGVGADTQY
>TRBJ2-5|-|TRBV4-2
ASSHPGPSREVGETQY
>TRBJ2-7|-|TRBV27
ASSLAWETGYEQY
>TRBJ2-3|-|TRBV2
ASSGYQSVGTDTQY
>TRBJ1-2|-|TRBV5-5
ASSLLQLNYGYT
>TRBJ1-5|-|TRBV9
ASSPTEGYQPQH
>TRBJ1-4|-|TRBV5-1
ASRRPWEEKLF
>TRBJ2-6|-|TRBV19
ASTGGGANVLT
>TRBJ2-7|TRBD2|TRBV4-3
ASSQEGLAVLGEQY
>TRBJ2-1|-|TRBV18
ASSSIAGLGGDNEQF
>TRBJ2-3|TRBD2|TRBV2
ASSAPGLAGGLTDTQY
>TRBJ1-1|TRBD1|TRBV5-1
ASSGGQGWVAGAF
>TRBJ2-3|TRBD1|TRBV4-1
ASSQEEAGGRTDTQY
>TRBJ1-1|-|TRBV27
ASSLFSNAYKSNTEAF
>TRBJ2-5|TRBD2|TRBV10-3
AISNPPGLAAKVEETQY
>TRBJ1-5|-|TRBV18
ASSPGLQPQH
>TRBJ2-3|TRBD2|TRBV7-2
ASSFLAGGADTQY
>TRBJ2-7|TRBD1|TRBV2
ASSEEGRGLVKQY
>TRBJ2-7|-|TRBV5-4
ASSLYQGGAQY
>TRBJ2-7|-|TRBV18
ASSPRESYEQY
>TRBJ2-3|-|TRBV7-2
ASSRTAWDTDTQY
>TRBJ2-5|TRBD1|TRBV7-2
ASSSRTGYPQETQY
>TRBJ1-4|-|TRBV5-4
ASSLMQGPNEKLF
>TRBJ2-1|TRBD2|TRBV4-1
ASSQTSGSGRNEQF
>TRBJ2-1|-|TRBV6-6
ASSYSRLGDNEQF
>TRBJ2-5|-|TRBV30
AWSVPFSAGQETQY
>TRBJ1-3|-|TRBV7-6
ASSLGRSSGNTIY
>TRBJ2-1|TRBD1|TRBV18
ASSPSGQGAYNEQF
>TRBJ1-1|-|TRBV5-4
ASSREDREAF
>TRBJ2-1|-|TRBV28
ASLGLQSYNEQF
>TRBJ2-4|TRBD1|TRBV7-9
ASSLPWDRGPIQY
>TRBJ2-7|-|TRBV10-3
AISDLEGFYEQY
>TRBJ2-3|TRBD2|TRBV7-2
ASNVAGNHLTDTQY
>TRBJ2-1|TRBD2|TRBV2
ASKGASGTDYNEQF
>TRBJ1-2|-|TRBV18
ASSPPTGIGDYGYT
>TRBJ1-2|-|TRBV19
ASSTGGATTYYGYT
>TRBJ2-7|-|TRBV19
ASSRGSTYEQY
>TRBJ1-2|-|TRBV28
ATRGGAVNYGYT
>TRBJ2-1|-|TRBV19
ASSISGNSDEQF
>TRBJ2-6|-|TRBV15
ATSKRQWASGANVLT
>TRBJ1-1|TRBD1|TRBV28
ASKTGGNTEAF